This record concerns one T cell receptor (beta chain) sequence. Its antigen is currently unknown. This entry is derived from a study of shared clonotypes between healthy human individuals. This CDR3 has 14 residues. Germline trimming cut 5 bases from V and 3 bases from J; bases unmatched to any gene: 4. Per the germline V gene, CDR1 is MGHDK and CDR2 is SYGVNS. Clones were read by immunoSEQ multiplex PCR, and TCRdb kept only the in-frame ones, dropping some. The sample consists of fewer than 350,000 clones, 87% of them appearing once. Study-wide findings and caveats: Sorted-subset samples were not fully sequenced, rarefaction indicated.

Sequencing was carried out using memory CD8+ T cells sorted from blood. The subset was: CD45RO+ cells pooled with CCR7-negative TemRA cells. The V and J genes are TRBV25-1 and TRBJ2-7; 10 bases line up with TRBD2. The clonotype was recovered from a man younger than 35 in good health. The CDR3 protein is CASSLAGENYEQYF. The DNA of the CDR3 is TGTGCCAGCAGTCTAGCGGGGGAAAACTACGAGCAGTACTTC.